This T cell receptor (beta chain) was identified in a study of CD8 T cells in ankylosing spondylitis. Study outcomes and limitations: As reported, disease-linked clones showed significant enrichment in matched ankylosing spondylitis synovial fluid. Ankylosing spondylitis blood appeared to be characterized by a TCR beta motif of fewer than ten highly homologous variants.

By quantitative 5'-RACE with molecular barcodes, the TCR beta libraries were made. One entry per CDR3 protein results from TCRdb running MiXCR on the 5' RACE reads. The table lists fewer than 250,000 distinct CDR3 sequences, around 20% of them singletons. In the case of this clonotype: Its antigen remains unknown.

CDR3 length: 15 amino acids. Sequencing was performed on blood, either unsorted or a sorted T cell fraction (not recorded which). The TCR was taken from a male donor with ankylosing spondylitis. The chain couples TRBV21-1 to TRBJ2-7; the D call of TRBD1 is as the table states it, not checked on the DNA. TRBV21-1 is a known pseudogene. The CDR3 is CASSHRDRASYEQYF. The CDR3 bases are TGTGCCAGCAGCCACCGGGACAGGGCGTCCTACGAGCAGTACTTC.